The clone carrying this T cell receptor beta chain turned up a few times. Its specificity is unknown. This record comes from a study of T and B cells in COVID-19 patients. Study as a whole: COVID-19 patients gave peripheral blood either during active infection or after recovery. Critical illness requiring mechanical ventilation or extracorporeal membrane oxygenation affected about 65% of the 20 active-infection patients. General study points: Few blood samples existed from mildly ill patients during symptoms or early in severe cases. Patients with COVID-19 reportedly showed strongly skewed T cell receptor beta variable and joining gene usage.

Blood genomic DNA input for TRB amplification was 250-500 ng. Germline CDR1 SGHVS, CDR2 FNYEAQ. Deletions cut 5 bases from V and 8 bases from J, with 7 bases between. This CDR3 comprises 11 residues. Multiplex PCR with BIOMED2 TRB-A/B primer pools amplified TRB rearrangements. Via MiXCR, TCRdb re-called the multiplex PCR reads, giving one row per CDR3 protein. Here the sample spans approximately 8,300 distinct CDR3 sequences, about a third being singletons. Material: blood. The V gene is TRBV7-6, the J gene TRBJ2-1, with no clear D. This TCR derives from a human donor with active COVID-19. The CDR3 here is CASSLEDEQFF. As DNA, the CDR3 is TGTGCCAGCAGCCTCGAAGATGAGCAGTTCTTC.